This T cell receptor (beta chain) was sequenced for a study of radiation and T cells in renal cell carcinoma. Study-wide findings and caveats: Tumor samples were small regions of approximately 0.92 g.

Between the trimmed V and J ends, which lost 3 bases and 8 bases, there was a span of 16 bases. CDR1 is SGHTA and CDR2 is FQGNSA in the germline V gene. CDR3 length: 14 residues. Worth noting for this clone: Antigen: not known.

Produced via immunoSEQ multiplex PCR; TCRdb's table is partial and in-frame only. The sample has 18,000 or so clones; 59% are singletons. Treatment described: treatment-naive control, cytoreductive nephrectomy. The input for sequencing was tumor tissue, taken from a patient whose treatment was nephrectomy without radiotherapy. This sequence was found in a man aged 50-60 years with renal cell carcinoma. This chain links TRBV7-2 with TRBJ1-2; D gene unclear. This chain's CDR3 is CASSFGGTAGGYTF. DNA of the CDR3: TGTGCCAGCAGCTTTGGAGGTACAGCCGGGGGCTACACCTTC. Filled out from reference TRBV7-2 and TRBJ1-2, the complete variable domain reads GAGVSQSPSNKVTEKGKDVELRCDPISGHTALYWYRQSLGQGLEFLIYFQGNSAPDKSGLPSDRFSAERTGGSVSTLTIQRTQQEDSAVYLCASSFGGTAGGYTFGSGTRLTVV.